The sequence of this TCR beta chain was determined in a study of blood T cell repertoires in COVID-19. At the level of the study: Both acute and convalescent COVID-19 samples were obtained from the United States, Italy and Spain.

Only in-frame clones appear in the TCRdb table, and some are missing; sequencing was by immunoSEQ multiplex PCR. Of 150,000 to 180,000 clones in the sample, approximately 80% were seen once. CDR3 size: 11 residues. Germline CDR1 reads SEHNR; CDR2 reads FQNEAQ (reference sequence). V was clipped by 3 bases and J by 7 bases, with 6 bases between them. The sequence was collected from a woman in her sixties with acute or convalescent COVID-19. The gene calls are TRBV7-9 and TRBJ1-2; D is uncertain. Source material: peripheral blood. CDR3 loop: CASSFGVGYTF. The CDR3 DNA is TGTGCCAGCAGCTTCGGAGTTGGCTACACCTTC.